The 25 T cell receptor beta chains reported below all come from one sample, sequenced in a study of CD8 T cells in ankylosing spondylitis. TCRdb passed the 5' RACE reads through MiXCR, listing each CDR3 protein once. Of 300,000 to 400,000 distinct CDR3 sequences listed, approximately 15% are singletons. The sample taken for sequencing was blood, either unsorted or a sorted T cell fraction (not recorded which). All receptors come from a male donor with ankylosing spondylitis or in good health (not recorded which).

This clonotype was seen ten or more times. CDR3 nucleotides: TGTGCCAGCAGTCTGGGGGCGATGGAGACCCAGTACTTC. It yields the protein CASSLGAMETQYF. The gene calls are TRBV12-3 or TRBV12-4 and TRBJ2-5; D perhaps matches TRBD1 (6 bases). V was trimmed by 5 bases and J by 5 bases, leaving 12 bases between them. This CDR3 comprises 13 residues.

The gene calls are TRBV20-1 and TRBJ2-1; TRBD2 aligns across 13 bases. Germline-derived CDR1 and CDR2 are DFQATT and SNEGSKA (reference sequence). The CDR3 has 13 amino acids. J was trimmed by 9 bases and V by 5 bases; bases with no gene match: 4. This CDR3 is CSAPGLAGIEQFF. CDR3 bases: TGCAGTGCTCCGGGACTAGCGGGAATTGAGCAGTTCTTC.

In this sample, this clonotype turned up many times. The CDR3 loop is CASSEPTGGNSPLHF. The CDR3 DNA reads TGTGCCAGCAGTGAGCCGACAGGGGGCAATTCACCCCTCCACTTT. J is TRBJ1-6 and V is TRBV2; 10 positions match TRBD1. Germline V CDR1 and CDR2: SNHLY, FYNNEI. The ends lost 3 bases at V and 7 bases at J; junction bases unmatched: 3. The CDR3 consists of 15 residues.

This clonotype appeared many times. The V gene is TRBV10-3, the J gene TRBJ2-3; D is possibly TRBD1 (6 bases). This CDR3 region has 14 residues. Germline CDR1 is ENHRY and CDR2 is SYGVKD. Trimming shortened V by 4 bases and J by 2 bases, and 10 bases separated the two germline ends. The CDR3 nucleotides read TGTGCCATCAGTGGGACAGCTCTCACAGATACGCAGTATTTT. Translation: CAISGTALTDTQYF.

This clonotype was counted many times. V and J are TRBV12-3 or TRBV12-4 and TRBJ1-4; 10 positions match TRBD1. This CDR3 contains 14 residues. V lost 7 bases and J lost 7; bases outside the gene matches: 6. The CDR3 DNA is TGTGCCAGCACCCAGACAGGGGGCAGTGAAAAACTGTTTTTT. It is translated as CASTQTGGSEKLFF.

The rearrangement joins TRBV29-1 to TRBJ2-5; perhaps D is TRBD1 or TRBD2 (5 bases each). The CDR3 covers 13 residues. The germline V gene encodes CDR1 SQVTM and CDR2 ANQGSEA. V was shortened by 7 bases and J by 5 bases, with 17 bases between the two germline ends. DNA for the CDR3: TGCAGCGCATGTGCGGGCAGGGCTGAGACCCAGTACTTC. Translating gives CSACAGRAETQYF.

This clonotype was picked up many times. The chain uses TRBV5-1 and TRBJ2-3; D may be TRBD2 (5 bases). This CDR3 region has 15 residues. V was clipped by 0 bases and J by 5 bases, with 13 bases between them. Germline V gene data show CDR1 as SGHRS and CDR2 as YFSETQ. Here the CDR3 reads CASSLGEPTRDTQYF. Written as DNA, the CDR3 is TGCGCCAGCAGCTTGGGGGAGCCCACTCGAGATACGCAGTATTTT.

The V call is TRBV20-1, the J call TRBJ1-2, with D hard to call. Deletions cut 1 base from V and 0 bases from J, with 12 bases between. The CDR3 loop spans 15 amino acids. Germline V CDR1 and CDR2: DFQATT, SNEGSKA (reference sequence). As DNA, the CDR3 is TGCAGTGCTAGAGTCAATGACATAGCTAACTATGGCTACACCTTC. Translated: CSARVNDIANYGYTF.

The chain has TRBV5-1 and TRBJ2-1; 8 bases map to TRBD1. The V and J ends lost 0 bases and 10 bases, in that order; junction bases with no gene match: 12. Germline V lookup: CDR1 SGHRS, CDR2 YFSETQ. The CDR3 spans 16 residues. CDR3 sequence reads: CASSLVQGAATGEQFF. DNA for the CDR3: TGCGCCAGCAGCTTGGTGCAGGGGGCGGCAACTGGGGAGCAGTTCTTC.

The V and J genes are TRBV5-1 and TRBJ2-3; 11 bases match TRBD2. With V trimmed by 4 bases and J by 4 bases, 5 bases remained unmatched. The CDR3 contains 15 residues. From germline, CDR1 is SGHRS and CDR2 YFSETQ. CDR3 sequence reads: CASSPGLAAADTQYF. CDR3 bases: TGCGCCAGCAGCCCGGGACTAGCGGCGGCAGATACGCAGTATTTT.

This clonotype has only a few counts. CDR3 nucleotides: TGCGCCAGCAGCCCCCCCGGGCAGGGGGAGTACGAGCAGTACTTC. Its translation is CASSPPGQGEYEQYF. The chain carries TRBV5-1 and TRBJ2-7, with 7 bases fitting TRBD1. Germline V gene sequence: CDR1 SGHRS, CDR2 YFSETQ. The CDR3 extends over 15 amino acids. J lost 4 bases, V lost 4 bases, and 11 bases had no gene match.

The rearrangement uses TRBV2 and TRBJ2-7; D remains ambiguous. Germline CDR1 is SNHLY and CDR2 is FYNNEI. This CDR3 comprises 14 residues. Trimming stripped 5 bases from V and 2 bases from J, with 13 bases between. CDR3 nucleotides: TGTGCCAGCAGTTTGAAATTGGTGGCCTACGAGCAGTACTTC. Translation gives CASSLKLVAYEQYF.

V gene TRBV20-1 combines with J gene TRBJ2-5; D unresolved. Trimming took off 2 bases at V and 3 bases at J, with 10 bases between the two ends. The germline V gene has CDR1 DFQATT and CDR2 SNEGSKA (reference sequence). The length of the CDR3 is 13 residues. CDR3 loop: CSARYSNKETQYF. In nucleotides, the CDR3 is TGCAGTGCTAGATACTCCAACAAAGAGACCCAGTACTTC.

The chain uses TRBV2 and TRBJ2-7; D not resolved. The CDR3 has 11 amino acids. Deletions cut 5 bases from V and 3 bases from J, with 5 bases between. CDR1 is SNHLY and CDR2 is FYNNEI in the germline V gene. DNA for the CDR3: TGTGCCAGCAGTCTATTCTACGAGCAGTACTTC. Translation: CASSLFYEQYF.

The chain recombines TRBV3-1 with TRBJ1-2; possibly TRBD1 for D (5 bases). The CDR3 sequence is 12 residues long. The V gene's germline CDR1 is LGHDT and CDR2 YNNKEL (reference sequence). V gave up 8 bases and J gave up 8 bases, with 15 bases separating them. CDR3 DNA sequence: TGTGCCAGCTCTAAGAGGGGAGTCGGCTACACCTTC. Its protein is CASSKRGVGYTF.

This clonotype was seen only a few times. The chain couples TRBV25-1 to TRBJ2-1; D unclear. The CDR3 is made up of 13 amino acids. CDR1 is MGHDK and CDR2 is SYGVNS in the germline V gene. Trimming removed 3 bases at V and 6 bases at J, with 9 bases between. CDR3 coding DNA: TGTGCCAGCAGTGAGGCCGCGAGCAATGAGCAGTTCTTC. Its protein is CASSEAASNEQFF.

In regard to this clonotype: This may be a read error, as it is one base from a much larger clone. V gene TRBV7-9 combines with J gene TRBJ2-1; tentatively, D is TRBD1 or TRBD2 (5 bases each). This CDR3 has 14 amino acids. V was clipped by 11 bases and J by 2 bases, with 16 bases between them. Germline V gene data show CDR1 as SEHNR and CDR2 as FQNEAQ (reference sequence). The CDR3 sequence: CAPGTLGAYNEQFF. DNA of the CDR3: TGTGCCCCTGGAACACTAGGGGCCTACAATGAGCAGTTCTTC.

The rearrangement links TRBV11-2 to TRBJ2-3; D is unresolved. There are 14 residues in the CDR3. Trimming removed 5 bases at V and 2 bases at J, with 11 bases between. Germline V gives CDR1 SGHAT, CDR2 FQNNGV. CDR3 sequence: CASSPVSITDTQYF. As DNA, the CDR3 is TGTGCCAGCAGCCCCGTCTCCATCACAGATACGCAGTATTTT.

A single count supports this clonotype. This chain links TRBV15 with TRBJ2-7; 7 bases fit TRBD1. CDR3 length: 14 residues. After removal of 4 bases from V and 5 bases from J, the junction contained 8 bases not matched to a gene. Looked up from germline, CDR1 is LNHNV and CDR2 is YYDKDF (reference sequence). CDR3 amino acids: CATSIQGNQDEQYF. As DNA, the CDR3 is TGTGCCACCAGCATACAGGGGAATCAGGACGAGCAGTACTTC.

This rearrangement joins TRBV3-1 to TRBJ2-2; D may be TRBD1 or TRBD2 (5 bases each). The V end lost 4 bases, the J end lost 3 bases, and 15 bases lay between the germline ends. The CDR3 is 16 residues long. Germline lookup yields CDR1 LGHDT and CDR2 YNNKEL (reference sequence). This CDR3 reads CASSLPRGPHTGELFF. In DNA form, the CDR3 reads TGTGCCAGCAGCCTCCCGAGGGGCCCTCACACCGGGGAGCTGTTTTTT.

This clonotype was counted at least ten times. The V and J genes are TRBV5-1 and TRBJ2-7; weak D call: TRBD1 (5 bases). The germline CDR1 and CDR2 sequences are SGHRS and YFSETQ. This CDR3 spans 16 amino acids. The V end was cut by 1 base, the J end by 6 bases, with 20 bases between. The CDR3 DNA is TGCGCCAGCAGCTTGAATCCAGGGTATATTGGTGCCGAGCAGTACTTC. Its protein product is CASSLNPGYIGAEQYF. The full variable domain, with the rest looked up from reference TRBV5-1 and TRBJ2-7, is KAGVTQTPRYLIKTRGQQVTLSCSPISGHRSVSWYQQTPGQGLQFLFEYFSETQRNKGNFPGRFSGRQFSNSRSEMNVSTLELGDSALYLCASSLNPGYIGAEQYFGPGTRLTVT.

There are many counts of this clonotype. The chain is built from TRBV5-1 and TRBJ1-1, with unresolved D. Germline-derived CDR1 and CDR2 are SGHRS and YFSETQ. The CDR3 spans 12 residues. The ends were cut back, 4 bases at V and 5 bases at J, with 9 bases in the middle. Here the CDR3 DNA reads TGCGCCAGCAGCATGACCTCTACTGAAGCTTTCTTT. Amino acids: CASSMTSTEAFF.

This clonotype was detected a few times. This chain connects TRBV3-1 to TRBJ2-4; 7 bases are shared with TRBD2. The CDR3 is made up of 14 amino acids. Per the germline V gene, CDR1 is LGHDT and CDR2 is YNNKEL (reference sequence). V dropped 6 bases and J dropped 5; count of bases not matched to a gene: 7. Here the CDR3 DNA reads TGTGCCAGCAGGCCAACTAGCGACCAAAACATTCAGTACTTC. Its protein is CASRPTSDQNIQYF.

Only a few counts were recorded for this clonotype. The chain employs TRBV4-1 and TRBJ2-7; D is perhaps TRBD1 (5 bases). V lost 4 bases and J 2 bases, leaving 12 bases between the germline ends. From germline, CDR1 is MGHRA and CDR2 YSYEKL. This CDR3 region has 14 residues. CDR3 protein: CASSPQPGTYEQYF. In DNA, the CDR3 is TGCGCCAGCAGCCCCCAGCCAGGGACCTACGAGCAGTACTTC.

This chain links TRBV9 with TRBJ2-2; D ambiguous. Germline CDR1 SGDLS, CDR2 YYNGEE. The CDR3 extends over 14 amino acids. Trimming left V 0 bases short and J 1 base short, with 4 bases between. CDR3 residues: CASSVAVNTGELFF. The CDR3 nucleotides are TGTGCCAGCAGCGTAGCGGTGAACACCGGGGAGCTGTTTTTT.